This T cell receptor beta chain was observed in a study of cytomegalovirus exposure and HLA in healthy donors. Study information: Sequencing of 150 million to 200 million T cells in an earlier analysis found 95 million to 120 million unique TCR beta sequences. Study conclusions and caveats: Rare TCR sequences predominated, though certain public TCRs were found in many donors.

This clone was observed a handful of times. Antigen: not known. PCR primers comprised 60 Vbeta and 13 Jbeta primers. Libraries were prepared by immunoSEQ multiplex PCR; TCRdb keeps only in-frame clonotypes and omits some of them. This repertoire shows 50,000 to 55,000 clones, roughly 53% found once; its top ten account for 12%. Sequenced input: PBMCs. The source of this sequence is a human donor in good health.

The CDR3 loop is CASSQESPGVRPQHF. The CDR3 DNA follows: TGCGCCAGCAGCCAAGAAAGTCCAGGGGTACGGCCCCAGCATTTT. This chain uses TRBV4-1 with TRBJ1-5; a possible D gene is TRBD1 (6 bases). The germline V and J ends were trimmed by 0 bases and 9 bases, with 15 bases remaining between them. Germline CDR1 reads MGHRA; CDR2 reads YSYEKL. The CDR3 consists of 15 residues.